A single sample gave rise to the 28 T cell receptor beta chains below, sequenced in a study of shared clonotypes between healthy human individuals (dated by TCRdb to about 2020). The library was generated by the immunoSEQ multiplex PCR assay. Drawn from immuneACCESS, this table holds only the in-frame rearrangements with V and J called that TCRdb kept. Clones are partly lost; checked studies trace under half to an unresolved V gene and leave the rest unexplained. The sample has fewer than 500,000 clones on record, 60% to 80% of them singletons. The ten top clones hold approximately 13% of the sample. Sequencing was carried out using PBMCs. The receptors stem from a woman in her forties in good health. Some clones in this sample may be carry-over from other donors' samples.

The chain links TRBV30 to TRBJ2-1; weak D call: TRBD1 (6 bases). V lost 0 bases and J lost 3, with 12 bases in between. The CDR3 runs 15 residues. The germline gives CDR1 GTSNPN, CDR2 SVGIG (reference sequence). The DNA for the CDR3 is TGTGCCTGGAGTGTATCGGGACAAAGCTACAATGAGCAGTTCTTC. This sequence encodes CAWSVSGQSYNEQFF.

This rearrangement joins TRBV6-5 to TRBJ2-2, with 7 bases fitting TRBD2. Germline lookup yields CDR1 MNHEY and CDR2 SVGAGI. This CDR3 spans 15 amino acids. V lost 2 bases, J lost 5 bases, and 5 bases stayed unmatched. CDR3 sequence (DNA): TGTGCCAGCAGTTACCAGGGCGGGAGTACCGGGGAGCTGTTTTTT. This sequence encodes CASSYQGGSTGELFF.

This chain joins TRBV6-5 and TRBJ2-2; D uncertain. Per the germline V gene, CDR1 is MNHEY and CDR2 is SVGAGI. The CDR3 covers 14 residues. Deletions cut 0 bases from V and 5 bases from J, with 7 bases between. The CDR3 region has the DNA TGTGCCAGCAGTTACTCGGGCGCAACCGGGGAGCTGTTTTTT. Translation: CASSYSGATGELFF.

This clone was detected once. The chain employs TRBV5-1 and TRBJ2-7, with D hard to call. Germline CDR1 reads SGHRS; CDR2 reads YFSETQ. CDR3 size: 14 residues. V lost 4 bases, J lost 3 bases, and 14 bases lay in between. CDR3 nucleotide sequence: TGCGCCAGCAGCGCAACTACAGCGATCTACGAGCAGTACTTC. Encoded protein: CASSATTAIYEQYF.

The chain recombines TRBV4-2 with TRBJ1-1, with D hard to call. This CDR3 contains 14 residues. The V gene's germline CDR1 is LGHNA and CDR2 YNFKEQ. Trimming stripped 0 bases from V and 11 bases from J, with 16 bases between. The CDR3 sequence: CASSQDAAFPGAFF. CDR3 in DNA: TGTGCCAGCAGCCAAGATGCTGCCTTTCCTGGGGCTTTCTTT.

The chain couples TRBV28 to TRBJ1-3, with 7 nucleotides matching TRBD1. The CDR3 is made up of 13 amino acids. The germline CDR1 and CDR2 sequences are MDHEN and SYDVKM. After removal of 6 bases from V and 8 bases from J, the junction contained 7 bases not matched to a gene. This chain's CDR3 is CASSVRGGYTIYF. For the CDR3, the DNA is TGTGCCAGCAGCGTCAGGGGGGGTTACACCATATATTTT.

CDR3 loop: CAISVEGALDEQYF. In DNA, the CDR3 is TGTGCCATCAGTGTGGAGGGGGCGCTGGACGAGCAGTACTTC. V is TRBV10-3 and J is TRBJ2-7; a weak D match, TRBD1 (7 bases). V was clipped by 4 bases and J by 5 bases, with 15 bases between them. Germline CDR1 and CDR2: ENHRY and SYGVKD. CDR3 length equals 14 residues.

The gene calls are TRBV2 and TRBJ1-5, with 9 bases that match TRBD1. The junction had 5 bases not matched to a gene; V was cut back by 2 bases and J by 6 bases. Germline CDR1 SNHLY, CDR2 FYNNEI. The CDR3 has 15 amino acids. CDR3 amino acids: CASSEWGDRAQPQHF. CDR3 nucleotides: TGTGCCAGCAGTGAATGGGGGGACAGGGCTCAGCCCCAGCATTTT.

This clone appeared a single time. CDR3 coding DNA: TGTGCCAGCACGGGGAGTGTTGTCCCCTACGAGCAGTACTTC. It codes for CASTGSVVPYEQYF. The J gene is TRBJ2-5, the V gene TRBV6-5, with D tentatively TRBD2 (5 bases). The DNA matches TRBJ2-7 better at its end, which makes the J call doubtful. The CDR3 runs 14 residues. Per the germline V gene, CDR1 is MNHEY and CDR2 is SVGAGI.

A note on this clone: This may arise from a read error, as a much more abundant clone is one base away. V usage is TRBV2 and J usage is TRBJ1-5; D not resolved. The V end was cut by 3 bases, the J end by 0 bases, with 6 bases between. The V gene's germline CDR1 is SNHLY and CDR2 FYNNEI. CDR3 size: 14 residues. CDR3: CASSENYSNQPQHF. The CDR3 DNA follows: TGTGCCAGCAGTGAGAATTATAGCAATCAGCCCCAGCATTTT.

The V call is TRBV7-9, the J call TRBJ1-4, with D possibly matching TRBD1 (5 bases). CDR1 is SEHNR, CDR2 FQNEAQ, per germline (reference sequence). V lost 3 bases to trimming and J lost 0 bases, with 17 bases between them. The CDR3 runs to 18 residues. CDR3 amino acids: CASSLSPGPYATNEKLFF. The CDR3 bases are TGTGCCAGCAGCTTGAGCCCGGGACCTTATGCAACTAATGAAAAACTGTTTTTT.

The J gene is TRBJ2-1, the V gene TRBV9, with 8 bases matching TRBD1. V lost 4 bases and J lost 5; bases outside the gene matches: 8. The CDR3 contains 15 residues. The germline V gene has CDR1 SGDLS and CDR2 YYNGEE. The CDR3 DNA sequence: TGTGCCAGCAGCTATCGACAGGGGTCCCACAATGAGCAGTTCTTC. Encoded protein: CASSYRQGSHNEQFF.

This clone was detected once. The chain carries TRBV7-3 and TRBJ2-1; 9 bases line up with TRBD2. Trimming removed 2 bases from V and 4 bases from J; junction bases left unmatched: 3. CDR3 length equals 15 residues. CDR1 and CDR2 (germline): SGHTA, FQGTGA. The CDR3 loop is CASSLSLAGYNEQFF. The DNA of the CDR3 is TGTGCCAGCAGCTTATCACTAGCGGGTTACAATGAGCAGTTCTTC.

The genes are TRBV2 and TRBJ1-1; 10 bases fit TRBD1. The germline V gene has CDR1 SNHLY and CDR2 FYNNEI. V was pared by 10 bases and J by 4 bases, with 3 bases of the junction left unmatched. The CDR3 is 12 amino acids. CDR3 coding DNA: TGTGCCAACGGACAGGGGGGCACTGAAGCTTTCTTT. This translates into CANGQGGTEAFF. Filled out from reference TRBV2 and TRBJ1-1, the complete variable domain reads EPEVTQTPSHQVTQMGQEVILRCVPISNHLYFYWYRQILGQKVEFLVSFYNNEISEKSEIFDDQFSVERPDGSNFTLKIRSTKLEDSAMYFCANGQGGTEAFFGQGTRLTVV.

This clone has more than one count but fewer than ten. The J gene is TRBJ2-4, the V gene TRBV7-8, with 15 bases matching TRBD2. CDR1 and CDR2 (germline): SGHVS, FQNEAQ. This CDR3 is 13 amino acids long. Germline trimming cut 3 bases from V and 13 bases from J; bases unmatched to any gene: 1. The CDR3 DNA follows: TGTGCCAGCAGCTTGGGACTAGCGGGAGGCCAGTACTTC. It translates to CASSLGLAGGQYF.

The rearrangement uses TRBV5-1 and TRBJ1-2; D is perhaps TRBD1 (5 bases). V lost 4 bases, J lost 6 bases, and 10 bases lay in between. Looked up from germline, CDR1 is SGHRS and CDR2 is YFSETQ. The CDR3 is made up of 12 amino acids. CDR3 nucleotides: TGCGCCAGCAGCCCTGCGGGGGATGGCTACACCTTC. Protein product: CASSPAGDGYTF.

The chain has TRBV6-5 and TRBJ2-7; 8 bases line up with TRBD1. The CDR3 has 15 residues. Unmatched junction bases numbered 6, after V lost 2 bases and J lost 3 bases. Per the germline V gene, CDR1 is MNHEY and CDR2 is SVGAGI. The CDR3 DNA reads TGTGCCAGCAGTTACCACGGACAGGGCCTCTACGAGCAGTACTTC. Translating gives CASSYHGQGLYEQYF.

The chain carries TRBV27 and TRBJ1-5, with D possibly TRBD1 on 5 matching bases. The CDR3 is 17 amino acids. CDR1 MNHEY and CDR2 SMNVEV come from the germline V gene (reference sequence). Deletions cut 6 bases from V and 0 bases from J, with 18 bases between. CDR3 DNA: TGTGCCAGCAGCCCCCAGGGTGGCAGGGTTAGCAATCAGCCCCAGCATTTT. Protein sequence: CASSPQGGRVSNQPQHF.

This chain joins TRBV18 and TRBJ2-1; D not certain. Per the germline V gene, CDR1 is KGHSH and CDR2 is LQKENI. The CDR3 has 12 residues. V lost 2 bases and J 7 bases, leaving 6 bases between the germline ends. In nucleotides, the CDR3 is TGTGCCAGCTCACCAATAGCAAATGAGCAGTTCTTC. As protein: CASSPIANEQFF.

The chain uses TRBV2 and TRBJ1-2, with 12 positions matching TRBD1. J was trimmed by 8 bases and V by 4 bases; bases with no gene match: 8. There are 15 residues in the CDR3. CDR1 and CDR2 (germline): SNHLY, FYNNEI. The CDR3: CASSGDRGPTRGYTF. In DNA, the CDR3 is TGTGCCAGCAGTGGGGACAGGGGGCCTACCAGGGGCTACACCTTC.

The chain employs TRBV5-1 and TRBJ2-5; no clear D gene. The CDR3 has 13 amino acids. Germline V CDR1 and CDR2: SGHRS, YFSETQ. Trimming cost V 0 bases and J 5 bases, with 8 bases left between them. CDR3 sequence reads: CASSLEVAETQYF. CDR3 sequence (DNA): TGCGCCAGCAGCTTGGAGGTAGCTGAGACCCAGTACTTC.

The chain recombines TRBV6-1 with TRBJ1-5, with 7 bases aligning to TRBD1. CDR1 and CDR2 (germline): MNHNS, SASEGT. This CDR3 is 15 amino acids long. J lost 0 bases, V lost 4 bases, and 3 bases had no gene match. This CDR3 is CASSVPGGSNQPQHF. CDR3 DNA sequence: TGTGCCAGCAGTGTCCCAGGGGGTAGCAATCAGCCCCAGCATTTT.

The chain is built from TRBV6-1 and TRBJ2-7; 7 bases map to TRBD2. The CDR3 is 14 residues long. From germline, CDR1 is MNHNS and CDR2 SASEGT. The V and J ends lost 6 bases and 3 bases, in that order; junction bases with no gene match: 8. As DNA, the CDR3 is TGTGCCAGCAGCCGGGACTATGCCTTCTACGAGCAGTACTTC. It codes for CASSRDYAFYEQYF.

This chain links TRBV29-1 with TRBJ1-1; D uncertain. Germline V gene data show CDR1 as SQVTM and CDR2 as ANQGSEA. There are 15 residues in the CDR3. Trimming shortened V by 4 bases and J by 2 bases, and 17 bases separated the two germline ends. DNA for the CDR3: TGCAGCGTTGGTTCCCCCCAAATAAGTAACACTGAAGCTTTCTTT. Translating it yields CSVGSPQISNTEAFF.

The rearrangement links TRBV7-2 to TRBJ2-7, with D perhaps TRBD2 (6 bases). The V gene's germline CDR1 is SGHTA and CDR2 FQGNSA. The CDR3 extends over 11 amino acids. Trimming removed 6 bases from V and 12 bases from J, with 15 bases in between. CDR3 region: CASRRDFILYF. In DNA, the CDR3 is TGTGCCAGCAGAAGGGACTTTATCCTGTACTTC.

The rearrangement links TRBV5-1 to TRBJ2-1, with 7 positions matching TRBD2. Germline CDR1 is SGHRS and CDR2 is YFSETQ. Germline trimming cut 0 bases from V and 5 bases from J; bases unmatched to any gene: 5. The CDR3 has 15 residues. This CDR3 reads CASSLVPSGDNEQFF. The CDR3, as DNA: TGCGCCAGCAGCTTGGTTCCTAGCGGCGACAATGAGCAGTTCTTC.

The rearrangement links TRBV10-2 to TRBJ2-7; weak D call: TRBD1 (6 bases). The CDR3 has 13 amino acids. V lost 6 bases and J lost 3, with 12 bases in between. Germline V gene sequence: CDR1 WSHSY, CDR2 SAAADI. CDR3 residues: CASSRDTYYEQYF. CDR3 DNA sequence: TGCGCCAGCAGCAGGGACACCTACTACGAGCAGTACTTC.

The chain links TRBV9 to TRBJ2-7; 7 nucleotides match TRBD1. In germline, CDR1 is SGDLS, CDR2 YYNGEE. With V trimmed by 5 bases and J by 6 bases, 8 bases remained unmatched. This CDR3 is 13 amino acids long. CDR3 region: CASSGQAKGEQYF. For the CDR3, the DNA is TGTGCCAGCAGTGGACAGGCAAAGGGCGAGCAGTACTTC.